These 24 T cell receptor beta chains share one sample of origin, sequenced in a study of T cells in Graves' hyperthyroidism and ophthalmopathy. From RNA transcripts, TCR beta CDR3 regions were amplified. The HTBI primer set was used in a first-round RT-PCR of the TCR CDR3. TCRdb used MiXCR to reprocess the multiplex PCR reads, holding one entry per CDR3 protein. This table has about 540,000 distinct CDR3 sequences, just over 45% appearing once. The sample comprised peripheral blood or thyroid tissue (not recorded which). The receptors derive from a woman under 30 with Graves' hyperthyroidism.

This sequence joins TRBV18 and TRBJ1-2; no clear D gene. The CDR3 loop spans 14 amino acids. The V end was cut by 3 bases, the J end by 4 bases, with 12 bases between. Germline CDR1 reads KGHSH; CDR2 reads LQKENI. The CDR3 spells CASSPWVLSYGYTF. In DNA, the CDR3 is TGTGCCAGCTCACCGTGGGTTTTAAGCTATGGCTACACCTTC.

The rearrangement links TRBV20-1 to TRBJ2-6; D is perhaps TRBD2 (5 bases). The CDR3 length is 16 residues. Germline V gene data show CDR1 as DFQATT and CDR2 as SNEGSKA (reference sequence). V was clipped by 3 bases and J by 0 bases, with 12 bases between them. CDR3 sequence reads: CSASSVGNSGANVLTF. CDR3 nucleotide sequence: TGCAGTGCTAGTTCCGTCGGGAACTCTGGGGCCAACGTCCTGACTTTC.

In this sample, this clonotype turned up once. This chain joins TRBV24-1 and TRBJ1-6; 7 nucleotides agree with TRBD1. This CDR3 is 15 amino acids long. Germline assignment: CDR1 KGHDR and CDR2 SFDVKD. Trimming at V came to 9 bases and at J to 10 bases, leaving 14 bases not matched to a gene. Here the CDR3 reads CATSTGTEGQSPLHF. The CDR3 DNA reads as TGTGCCACCTCGACAGGGACGGAGGGGCAATCACCCCTCCACTTT.

This clonotype has ten or more counts. The rearrangement uses TRBV29-1 and TRBJ2-2, with TRBD2 matching 8 bases. The CDR3 sequence is 16 residues long. Unmatched junction bases numbered 12, after V lost 6 bases and J lost 3 bases. Per germline, CDR1 SQVTM and CDR2 ANQGSEA. CDR3 DNA sequence: TGCAGCGTCCTCAGCCCCGGGACTAGGGACACCGGGGAGCTGTTTTTT. This gives the protein CSVLSPGTRDTGELFF.

The chain recombines TRBV4-2 with TRBJ2-1; D is possibly TRBD1 (5 bases). The tail of the sequence fits TRBJ2-7 better, so the J call may be wrong. CDR3 length equals 13 residues. Germline CDR1 and CDR2: LGHNA and YNFKEQ. CDR3: CASSQDLDNEQYF. As DNA, the CDR3 is TGTGCCAGCAGCCAAGATCTGGACAATGAGCAGTACTTC.

The chain has TRBV5-1 and TRBJ1-1; maybe TRBD1 (6 bases). Germline V lookup: CDR1 SGHRS, CDR2 YFSETQ. The CDR3 sequence is 13 residues long. The V gene lost 4 bases and the J gene lost 9 bases, with 16 bases spanning the gap. The CDR3 here is CASSLEQGAQAFF. For the CDR3, the DNA is TGCGCCAGCAGCCTGGAACAGGGAGCTCAAGCTTTCTTT.

At least ten counts were recorded for this clonotype. The J gene is TRBJ2-7, the V gene TRBV27; 12 positions match TRBD2. Germline CDR1 reads MNHEY; CDR2 reads SMNVEV (reference sequence). This CDR3 region has 14 residues. V lost 6 bases, J lost 5 bases, and 5 bases stayed unmatched. DNA for the CDR3: TGTGCCAGCAGCCTAGCGGGAGGGCCCAACGAGCAGTACTTC. The encoded protein is CASSLAGGPNEQYF.

The chain uses TRBV24-1 and TRBJ2-7, with no clear D. CDR1 is KGHDR and CDR2 is SFDVKD in the germline V gene. Trimming left V 5 bases short and J 6 bases short, with 19 bases between. The CDR3 extends over 15 amino acids. CDR3: CATSAAVLALTEQYF. The CDR3 bases are TGTGCCACCAGTGCCGCCGTCTTGGCGCTTACCGAGCAGTACTTC.

This clonotype was detected ten times or more. The chain carries TRBV7-9 and TRBJ2-6; 7 positions agree with TRBD1. Germline V lookup: CDR1 SEHNR, CDR2 FQNEAQ (reference sequence). The CDR3 spans 17 residues. V shed 5 bases and J 4 bases; nucleotides not matched to a gene: 11. CDR3 nucleotide sequence: TGTGCCAGCAGCCCAGGGGGTTTCACCGGCGGGGCCAACGTCCTGACTTTC. It translates to CASSPGGFTGGANVLTF.

This chain's CDR3 is CASSLVASGSSNEQYF. The CDR3 DNA reads as TGTGCCAGCAGCTTAGTCGCTAGCGGGAGCAGTAATGAGCAGTACTTC. V gene TRBV7-9 combines with J gene TRBJ2-7, with 10 positions matching TRBD2. CDR1 SEHNR and CDR2 FQNEAQ come from the germline V gene (reference sequence). CDR3 size: 16 residues. V shed 1 base and J 7 bases; nucleotides not matched to a gene: 10.

J is TRBJ1-1 and V is TRBV12-3 or TRBV12-4; TRBD1 might be the D (5 bases). The V and J ends lost 4 bases and 4 bases respectively, with 31 bases between them. The CDR3 runs to 20 residues. This chain's CDR3 is CASSSPGGGTGAPLGTEAFF. CDR3 DNA: TGTGCCAGCAGTTCGCCGGGGGGTGGGACCGGGGCGCCTTTGGGCACTGAAGCTTTCTTT.

The rearrangement links TRBV15 to TRBJ2-7; 10 bases match TRBD1. The V segment lost 1 base and the J segment 7 bases; nucleotides outside the gene matches: 7. Germline V gene sequence: CDR1 LNHNV, CDR2 YYDKDF (reference sequence). This CDR3 is built from 15 residues. The CDR3 DNA reads TGTGCCACCAGCAGAGTAGGGACAGGGGCGGCTGAGCAGTACTTC. Protein: CATSRVGTGAAEQYF.

The chain couples TRBV7-8 to TRBJ2-7; TRBD2 agrees at 12 bases. V gave up 0 bases and J gave up 3 bases; unmatched junction bases: 18. The CDR3 runs 21 residues. The germline V gene encodes CDR1 SGHVS and CDR2 FQNEAQ. Written as DNA, the CDR3 is TGTGCCAGCAGCTTAGCCGGTCTAGGAGGACTAGCGGGAACTTCTGACTACGAGCAGTACTTC. Its protein is CASSLAGLGGLAGTSDYEQYF.

This rearrangement joins TRBV10-1 to TRBJ1-2; 9 bases map to TRBD1. V shed 3 bases, J shed 4 bases, and the junction held 9 bases outside the gene matches. In germline, CDR1 is WNHNN, CDR2 SYGVQD (reference sequence). The CDR3 consists of 16 residues. In DNA, the CDR3 is TGCGCCAGCAGTGAACCACAGGGGGCCGTCGGCTATGGCTACACCTTC. Its protein product is CASSEPQGAVGYGYTF.

This chain connects TRBV29-1 to TRBJ2-5; D call uncertain. The J call is in doubt because the DNA end fits TRBJ2-1 better. This CDR3 has 12 amino acids. Germline V gives CDR1 SQVTM, CDR2 ANQGSEA. The CDR3 DNA reads as TGCAGCGCGACCGAGAGTGCTCATCAGCAGTTCTTC. Protein: CSATESAHQQFF.

In its sample, this clonotype was seen many times. The chain joins TRBV20-1 to TRBJ2-7; 8 bases fit TRBD1. CDR1 and CDR2 from the germline V gene are DFQATT and SNEGSKA (reference sequence). This CDR3 region has 12 residues. V lost 4 bases, J lost 7 bases, and 6 bases stayed unmatched. CDR3 region: CSATDREEEQYF. CDR3 in DNA: TGCAGTGCTACGGACAGGGAAGAAGAGCAGTACTTC.

This chain joins TRBV24-1 and TRBJ2-5, with 9 bases aligning to TRBD2. CDR3 length equals 14 residues. V lost 4 bases, J lost 3 bases, and 2 bases stayed unmatched. From germline, CDR1 is KGHDR and CDR2 SFDVKD. The DNA of the CDR3 is TGTGCCACCAGTGACCCTAGCGGGGAAGAGACCCAGTACTTC. Translation: CATSDPSGEETQYF.

The CDR3 loop reads CASRIVGGYGELFF. The CDR3 region has the DNA TGTGCCAGCAGAATAGTGGGCGGGTACGGGGAGCTGTTTTTT. V is TRBV12-3 or TRBV12-4 and J is TRBJ2-2; D might be TRBD2 (5 bases). The CDR3 consists of 14 residues. Trimming removed 6 bases from V and 7 bases from J, with 15 bases in between.

About this clonotype: The junction departs from the called germline gene at one end, perhaps through a read error. The chain is built from TRBV7-2 and TRBJ2-5; 7 bases map to TRBD1. This CDR3 has 15 residues. Germline assignment: CDR1 SGHTA and CDR2 FQGNSA. CDR3 residues: CASSTGAGFQKTQNF. CDR3 coding DNA: TGTGCCAGCAGTACAGGGGCGGGCTTCCAAAAGACCCAGAACTTC.

The chain uses TRBV29-1 and TRBJ2-5; the D gene is possibly TRBD2 (6 bases). V was trimmed by 6 bases and J by 1 base, leaving 12 bases between them. The CDR3 extends over 13 amino acids. CDR1 is SQVTM and CDR2 is ANQGSEA in the germline V gene. The CDR3 nucleotides are TGCAGCGTCGAACGACTAGGCCAAGAGACCCAGTACTTC. The encoded protein is CSVERLGQETQYF.

To note about this clonotype: The junction does not match germline at one end; this may be a read error. CDR3 coding DNA: TGTGCCAGCAGCTCGAGACAGGGGCTAGGCTTCACCTTC. This sequence encodes CASSSRQGLGFTF. This chain joins TRBV5-5 and TRBJ1-2; 8 nucleotides agree with TRBD1. Looked up from germline, CDR1 is SGHKS and CDR2 is YYEKEE (reference sequence). The CDR3 extends over 13 amino acids. The entire variable domain, with the rest obtained from reference TRBV5-5 and TRBJ1-2, is as follows: DAGVTQSPTHLIKTRGQQVTLRCSPISGHKSVSWYQQVLGQGPQFIFQYYEKEERGRGNFPDRFSARQFPNYSSELNVNALLLGDSALYLCASSSRQGLGFTFGSGTRLTVV.

There are many counts of this clonotype. The chain is built from TRBV2 and TRBJ1-1; the D gene is possibly TRBD1 (6 bases). The germline CDR1 and CDR2 sequences are SNHLY and FYNNEI. The CDR3 contains 10 residues. Between the trimmed V and J ends, which lost 6 bases and 11 bases, there was a span of 10 bases. The CDR3 DNA follows: TGTGCCAGCAGAGGGACACGGGCTTTCTTT. It translates to CASRGTRAFF.

In its sample, this clonotype was seen many times. The chain carries TRBV7-9 and TRBJ2-6; D is ambiguous. Germline V gives CDR1 SEHNR, CDR2 FQNEAQ (reference sequence). CDR3 length: 16 amino acids. Trimming removed 9 bases from V and 0 bases from J, with 15 bases in between. The CDR3 DNA reads TGTGCCAGGGGCCTGCCATCCTACTCTGGGGCCAACGTCCTGACTTTC. Protein sequence: CARGLPSYSGANVLTF. Looking up the rest from reference TRBV7-9 and TRBJ2-6 gives the full variable domain: DTGVSQNPRHKITKRGQNVTFRCDPISEHNRLYWYRQTLGQGPEFLTYFQNEAQLEKSRLLSDRFSAERPKGSFSTLEIQRTEQGDSAMYLCARGLPSYSGANVLTFGAGSRLTVL.

Turning to this clonotype: Sequence at one end of the junction differs from germline and may be a read error. The CDR3 spells CASSETQVF. In nucleotides, the CDR3 is TGTGCCAGCAGTGAAACACAGGTTTTT. V gene TRBV2 combines with J gene TRBJ1-4; D may be TRBD1 (5 bases). The CDR3 consists of 9 residues. From germline, CDR1 is SNHLY and CDR2 FYNNEI.